This TCR beta chain was documented in a study of T cells after somatic rescue of genetic block (dated by TCRdb to 2018 to 2020). At the level of the whole study: What the study looked at was long-term robustness, specifically in a T-cell system that came about through somatic rescue of a genetic block in T-cell development.

Library preparation used the immunoSEQ multiplex PCR assay. TCRdb took this table from immuneACCESS and kept in-frame rearrangements with V and J called. Such tables lack part of the clones; where checked against another copy, unresolved V genes explain under half of the gap, and the rest is unexplained. For this sample the table gives about 72,000 clones, of which approximately 91% were detected only once. The leading ten clones occupy about 3% of the sample. CDR1 and CDR2, looked up from the germline V gene, are SGHTA and FQGTGA. The CDR3 runs 16 amino acids, cysteine and phenylalanine included. Solely the CDR3 DNA is kept, with 48 bases framed from the first base. The germline V end is reduced by 2 bases and the J end by 1 base; junction bases left unmatched: 0. Regarding this clone: Its antigen remains undetermined. No qualities accompany the bases; no much larger clone lies one base away.

Specimen: peripheral blood mononuclear cells (PBMCs). Recombination connected TRBV7-3 to TRBJ2-5; 14 nucleotides in the junction match TRBD2. This clonotype was obtained from a man younger than 40. The CDR3 has the sequence CASSLGTSGGQETQYF. The DNA sequence is given as TGTGCCAGCAGCTTAGGGACTAGCGGGGGCCAAGAGACCCAGTACTTC.